This T cell receptor beta chain was found in a study of cytomegalovirus exposure and HLA in healthy donors. Primers included in the PCR were 60 Vbeta and 13 Jbeta primers. Here immunoSEQ multiplex PCR was the method, and the copy in TCRdb shows in-frame clones only, minus some. This sample carries roughly 99,000 clones, around 76% of them seen once, and the ten largest clones take 2.7%. Germline V lookup: CDR1 MNHEY, CDR2 SVGAGI. The V gene lost 6 bases and the J gene lost 6 bases, with 13 bases spanning the gap. This CDR3 has 13 residues. The rearrangement uses TRBV6-5 and TRBJ2-3, with a possible D match to TRBD2 (5 bases). Sequencing was carried out using PBMCs. This receptor was taken from a young man in good health and CMV-seropositive. The CDR3, as DNA: TGTGCCAGCAGCCCCCAGAGGGAGGATACGCAGTATTTT. The encoded protein is CASSPQREDTQYF.